The 21 T cell receptor beta chains below were found in one sample sequenced in a study of cytomegalovirus exposure and HLA in healthy donors. The PCR contained 60 Vbeta and 13 Jbeta primers. TCRdb's table, derived via immunoSEQ multiplex PCR, lists solely in-frame clones and lacks some. Of around 50,000 clones detected, around 82% appear once; the ten largest clones hold roughly 8%. Sequences were obtained from PBMCs. All receptors derive from a young man in good health and CMV-seropositive.

Here the CDR3 reads CASSTRTSGGFWRNEQFF. The CDR3, as DNA: TGTGCCAGCAGCACCCGGACTAGCGGGGGGTTTTGGCGAAATGAGCAGTTCTTC. The chain joins TRBV14 to TRBJ2-1, with TRBD2 matching 14 bases. The V gene's germline CDR1 is SGHDN and CDR2 FVKESK. V lost 5 bases and J lost 7; bases outside the gene matches: 13. The CDR3 is 18 residues long.

The rearrangement joins TRBV7-4 to TRBJ1-6; 7 bases line up with TRBD1. Unmatched junction bases numbered 8, after V lost 3 bases and J lost 9 bases. Germline V CDR1 and CDR2: SGHVT, SQSDAQ. The CDR3 sequence is 15 residues long. The CDR3 bases are TGTGCCAGCAGCTTCATCAGAGGGGGCGTTTCACCCCTCCACTTT. Translation gives CASSFIRGGVSPLHF.

The chain employs TRBV6-5 and TRBJ1-6; TRBD1 matches 7 bases. The trim removed 8 bases at V and 8 bases at J, leaving 9 bases unmatched. CDR1 is MNHEY, CDR2 SVGAGI, per germline. The CDR3 consists of 14 residues. The CDR3 coding sequence is TGTGCCAGCCTTCCGGGACAGCTCCATTCACCCCTCCACTTT. Its protein is CASLPGQLHSPLHF.

The chain recombines TRBV25-1 with TRBJ1-1; 9 bases map to TRBD1. The germline V gene has CDR1 MGHDK and CDR2 SYGVNS. This CDR3 is built from 15 residues. V was pared by 5 bases and J by 5 bases, with 9 bases of the junction left unmatched. As DNA, the CDR3 is TGTGCCAGCAGTAGCACAGGGGGCAGAGGAACTGAAGCTTTCTTT. This gives the protein CASSSTGGRGTEAFF.

The chain uses TRBV13 and TRBJ1-2; 8 nucleotides agree with TRBD1. This CDR3 has 11 amino acids. V was pared by 4 bases and J by 10 bases, with 2 bases of the junction left unmatched. Germline lookup yields CDR1 PRHDT and CDR2 FYEKMQ (reference sequence). CDR3 coding DNA: TGTGCCAGCAGCTCGACAGGGGACTACACCTTC. This encodes CASSSTGDYTF.

The chain recombines TRBV6-5 with TRBJ2-3; TRBD2 aligns across 7 bases. CDR1 and CDR2 from the germline V gene are MNHEY and SVGAGI. There are 13 residues in the CDR3. The V gene end was trimmed by 8 bases and the J gene end by 3 bases; junction bases not matched to a gene: 5. CDR3 loop: CASERGVTDTQYF. DNA for the CDR3: TGTGCCAGCGAGCGGGGAGTAACAGATACGCAGTATTTT.

This rearrangement joins TRBV30 to TRBJ2-1; TRBD1 agrees at 9 bases. Germline values: CDR1 GTSNPN, CDR2 SVGIG (reference sequence). Unmatched junction bases numbered 9, after V lost 3 bases and J lost 3 bases. The CDR3 has 16 residues. The CDR3 here is CAWRATTGGNYNEQFF. CDR3 DNA: TGTGCCTGGAGGGCAACGACAGGGGGTAACTACAATGAGCAGTTCTTC.

This clone came up once. The chain has TRBV6-5 and TRBJ2-5; D may be TRBD1 (6 bases). The DNA end is a closer match to TRBJ2-7, so the J assignment may be wrong. The CDR3 contains 12 residues. The germline V gene encodes CDR1 MNHEY and CDR2 SVGAGI. The CDR3 spells CASRGGAYEQYF. The CDR3 region has the DNA TGTGCCAGCAGAGGGGGAGCCTACGAGCAGTACTTC.

The sample holds one count of this clone. The gene calls are TRBV7-9 and TRBJ1-1; no firm D call. CDR3 length: 14 residues. V lost 2 bases, J lost 4 bases, and 11 bases lay in between. The germline gives CDR1 SEHNR, CDR2 FQNEAQ (reference sequence). The DNA of the CDR3 is TGTGCCAGCAGCTTAAGAGGGAGCGGCACTGAAGCTTTCTTT. It translates to CASSLRGSGTEAFF. The full variable domain, with the rest looked up from reference TRBV7-9 and TRBJ1-1, is DTGVSQNPRHKITKRGQNVTFRCDPISEHNRLYWYRQTLGQGPEFLTYFQNEAQLEKSRLLSDRFSAERPKGSFSTLEIQRTEQGDSAMYLCASSLRGSGTEAFFGQGTRLTVV.

V is TRBV28 and J is TRBJ1-6, with 12 positions matching TRBD1. This CDR3 comprises 17 residues. Trimming removed 1 base from V and 6 bases from J; junction bases left unmatched: 4. The germline V gene encodes CDR1 MDHEN and CDR2 SYDVKM. CDR3 loop: CASSLFGTGGGNSPLHF. Here the CDR3 DNA reads TGTGCCAGCAGTTTATTTGGGACAGGGGGCGGTAATTCACCCCTCCACTTT.

This chain joins TRBV2 and TRBJ1-6, with 8 bases fitting TRBD1. The V and J ends lost 5 bases and 6 bases, in that order; junction bases with no gene match: 6. In germline, CDR1 is SNHLY, CDR2 FYNNEI. The CDR3 is 15 residues long. This chain's CDR3 is CASSSPTGVNSPLHF. The CDR3 DNA sequence: TGTGCCAGCAGTTCCCCGACAGGGGTTAATTCACCCCTCCACTTT.

The chain employs TRBV5-5 and TRBJ2-5; D uncertain. The CDR3 consists of 14 residues. Trimming took off 1 base at V and 2 bases at J, with 9 bases between the two ends. Germline CDR1 and CDR2: SGHKS and YYEKEE (reference sequence). CDR3 coding DNA: TGTGCCAGCAGCTTGAGAGGTCAGCAAGAGACCCAGTACTTC. Translating it yields CASSLRGQQETQYF.

The chain couples TRBV15 to TRBJ2-1; 10 bases are a match to TRBD2. The germline CDR1 and CDR2 sequences are LNHNV and YYDKDF (reference sequence). V shed 5 bases, J shed 7 bases, and the junction held 14 bases outside the gene matches. This CDR3 contains 17 residues. CDR3 protein: CATSPLGLAGVRNEQFF. CDR3 DNA sequence: TGTGCCACCAGCCCCTTGGGCCTAGCGGGGGTGAGGAATGAGCAGTTCTTC.

The chain links TRBV7-3 to TRBJ2-1; 10 nucleotides match TRBD1. There are 16 residues in the CDR3. Losses at the gene ends were 2 bases for V and 6 bases for J; bases not matched to a gene: 7. CDR1 and CDR2 (germline): SGHTA, FQGTGA. The CDR3 region is CASSLVGGQGPNEQFF. Written as DNA, the CDR3 is TGTGCCAGCAGCTTAGTGGGGGGACAGGGGCCCAATGAGCAGTTCTTC.

This clone was observed a handful of times. CDR3 sequence reads: CASSLAGPKNIQYF. CDR3 DNA: TGTGCCAGCAGCTTGGCAGGGCCCAAAAACATTCAGTACTTC. The V gene is TRBV5-4, the J gene TRBJ2-4, with D tentatively TRBD1 (5 bases). The CDR3 consists of 14 residues. The germline gives CDR1 SGHNT, CDR2 YYREEE (reference sequence). Trimming stripped 0 bases from V and 2 bases from J, with 6 bases between.

The chain couples TRBV6-5 to TRBJ2-3, with 7 bases lining up with TRBD2. The CDR3 is 13 amino acids. The V segment lost 7 bases and the J segment 1 base; nucleotides outside the gene matches: 2. Germline V gives CDR1 MNHEY, CDR2 SVGAGI. CDR3 amino acids: CASMGGGTDTQYF. The CDR3 DNA is TGTGCCAGCATGGGGGGGGGCACAGATACGCAGTATTTT.

This clone was detected a few times. V gene TRBV6-1 combines with J gene TRBJ2-7; no definite D call. The germline V gene has CDR1 MNHNS and CDR2 SASEGT. Trimming shortened V by 2 bases and J by 3 bases, and 17 bases separated the two germline ends. The CDR3 has 16 residues. CDR3: CASSELGPGTDYEQYF. As DNA, the CDR3 is TGTGCCAGCAGTGAATTGGGTCCGGGTACCGACTACGAGCAGTACTTC.

This clone was seen once. This chain uses TRBV6-5 with TRBJ2-1, with 11 bases matching TRBD2. CDR1 MNHEY and CDR2 SVGAGI come from the germline V gene. The CDR3 totals 14 residues. Trimming took 6 bases from V and 7 from J; bases not matched to a gene: 5. The CDR3 spells CASSLAGGSNEQFF. In DNA form, the CDR3 reads TGTGCCAGCAGCCTAGCGGGGGGAAGTAATGAGCAGTTCTTC.

This sequence joins TRBV18 and TRBJ2-5; D gene uncertain. The germline V gene encodes CDR1 KGHSH and CDR2 LQKENI. V was cut by 2 bases and J by 2 bases, with 6 bases left in between. The CDR3 loop spans 13 amino acids. The CDR3 DNA reads as TGTGCCAGCTCACCAGGGCCGCAAGAGACCCAGTACTTC. The encoded protein is CASSPGPQETQYF.

This clone appeared a few times. This sequence joins TRBV27 and TRBJ2-2, with 7 nucleotides matching TRBD1. Germline loops: CDR1 MNHEY, CDR2 SMNVEV (reference sequence). This CDR3 has 14 amino acids. V lost 2 bases, J lost 5 bases, and 2 bases stayed unmatched. CDR3 in amino acids: CASSLQQGTGELFF. The CDR3 nucleotides are TGTGCCAGCAGTTTACAACAGGGGACCGGGGAGCTGTTTTTT.

The chain's CDR3 is CASMSGTGNTIYF. Here the CDR3 DNA reads TGTGCCAGCATGAGCGGTACGGGGAACACCATATATTTT. The gene calls are TRBV6-1 and TRBJ1-3, with no clear D. This CDR3 contains 13 residues. Trimming took 7 bases from V and 7 from J, leaving 14 bases between them. Germline CDR1 reads MNHNS; CDR2 reads SASEGT.